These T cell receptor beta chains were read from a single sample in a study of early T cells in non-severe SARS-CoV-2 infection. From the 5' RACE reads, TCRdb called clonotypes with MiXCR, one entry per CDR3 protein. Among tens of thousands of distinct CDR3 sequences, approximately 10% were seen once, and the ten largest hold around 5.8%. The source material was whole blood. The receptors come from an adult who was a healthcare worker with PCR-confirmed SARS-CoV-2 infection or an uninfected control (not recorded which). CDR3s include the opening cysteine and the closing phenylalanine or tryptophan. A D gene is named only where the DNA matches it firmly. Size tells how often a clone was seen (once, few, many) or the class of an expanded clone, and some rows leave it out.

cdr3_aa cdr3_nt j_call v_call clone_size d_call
CASSFDRYIGPQYF TGTGCCAGCAGCTTCGACAGGTATATCGGTCCGCAGTACTTC TRBJ2-7 TRBV5-4 many NA
CASSQGDRDSYNEQFF TGTGCCAGCAGCCAAGGCGACCGGGACTCCTACAATGAGCAGTTCTTC TRBJ2-1 TRBV4-2 NA NA
CATSDPGQGRYNEQFF TGTGCCACCAGTGATCCGGGACAGGGTAGGTACAATGAGCAGTTCTTC TRBJ2-1 TRBV24-1 few TRBD1
CATSCNWETGALNQPQHF TGTGCCACCAGCTGTAACTGGGAAACAGGAGCTCTCAATCAGCCCCAGCATTTT TRBJ1-5 TRBV15 few NA
CASRKGLQGSTGELFF TGTGCCAGCAGGAAGGGGTTACAGGGTAGCACCGGGGAGCTGTTTTTT TRBJ2-2 TRBV9 NA NA
CASSMGGTFFHIQYF TGTGCCAGTAGTATGGGCGGGACTTTTTTTCACATTCAGTACTTC TRBJ2-4 TRBV19 many NA
CASSTALDGEQYF TGTGCCAGCAGCACCGCTCTGGATGGGGAGCAGTACTTC TRBJ2-7 TRBV7-2 many NA
CASSSREAGNPSDEQYF TGTGCCAGCAGCTCCCGTGAAGCGGGAAACCCGTCCGACGAGCAGTACTTC TRBJ2-7 TRBV5-5 few TRBD2
CASSSHVGGELFF TGTGCCAGTAGTTCGCACGTTGGCGGGGAGCTGTTTTTT TRBJ2-2 TRBV19 many NA
CASSYSIGPEGKLFF TGTGCCAGCAGTTACTCGATCGGCCCGGAGGGGAAACTGTTTTTT TRBJ1-4 TRBV6-5 many NA
CASSFTPGTYEQYF TGTGCCAGCAGCTTTACCCCAGGGACGTACGAGCAGTACTTC TRBJ2-7 TRBV11-2 many NA
CASSRWGSNYGYTF TGTGCCAGCAGCCGATGGGGCAGTAACTATGGCTACACCTTC TRBJ1-2 TRBV12-3/TRBV12-4 NA NA
CASSFRAHSTDTQYF TGTGCCAGCAGTTTCAGGGCCCACTCCACAGATACGCAGTATTTT TRBJ2-3 TRBV12-3/TRBV12-4 many NA
CASSRTAVGGEQYF TGCGCCAGCAGCCGAACAGCGGTAGGTGGCGAGCAGTACTTC TRBJ2-7 TRBV5-1 few NA
CASSALSSGGRAQYF TGTGCCAGCAGCGCCTTATCTAGCGGGGGACGGGCGCAGTATTTT TRBJ2-3 TRBV9 few TRBD2
CASTGNTGELFF TGTGCCAGCACAGGGAACACCGGGGAGCTGTTTTTT TRBJ2-2 TRBV5-6 NA NA
CASSPNPQGTEAFF TGTGCCAGCTCACCAAATCCTCAGGGAACTGAAGCTTTCTTT TRBJ1-1 TRBV18 NA NA
CASSLYVSGPLFF TGTGCCAGCAGCTTATACGTCTCAGGCCCGCTGTTTTTT TRBJ2-2 TRBV7-9 many NA
CASSQDIRGWNGYTF TGTGCCAGCAGCCAAGACATCAGGGGATGGAATGGCTACACCTTC TRBJ1-2 TRBV4-2 few NA
CASSQVEGGTNEKLFF TGTGCCAGCAGCCAAGTCGAAGGAGGTACTAATGAAAAACTGTTTTTT TRBJ1-4 TRBV4-2 few NA
CASSSRVGTDTQYF TGTGCCAGCAGTTCGAGGGTCGGCACAGATACGCAGTATTTT TRBJ2-3 TRBV12-3/TRBV12-4 NA NA
CAINSGFEQYF TGTGCCATTAACTCGGGGTTCGAGCAGTACTTC TRBJ2-7 TRBV28 many NA
CASSLRQGPSETQYF TGTGCCAGCAGCTTACGACAGGGGCCCAGCGAGACCCAGTACTTC TRBJ2-5 TRBV7-8 few TRBD1
CSVEVLGNTEAFF TGCAGCGTTGAGGTCCTGGGGAACACTGAAGCTTTCTTT TRBJ1-1 TRBV29-1 many NA
CASSLGDSPTDTQYF TGTGCCAGCTCCCTCGGAGACTCTCCCACAGATACGCAGTATTTT TRBJ2-3 TRBV27 many NA
CASSAGEASVLKQFF TGCGCCAGCAGCGCCGGGGAGGCCAGCGTCCTAAAGCAGTTCTTC TRBJ2-1 TRBV5-1 NA NA
CSARANNYGYTF TGCAGTGCTAGAGCAAATAACTATGGCTACACCTTC TRBJ1-2 TRBV20-1 NA NA
CARDGAKNIQYF TGTGCCAGGGATGGGGCCAAAAACATTCAGTACTTC TRBJ2-4 TRBV6-4 few NA
CSAREGDYEQYF TGCAGTGCTAGAGAGGGGGACTACGAGCAGTACTTC TRBJ2-7 TRBV20-1 few NA
CASKRQGFGEQFF TGTGCCAGCAAAAGACAGGGGTTTGGTGAGCAGTTCTTC TRBJ2-1 TRBV2 few TRBD1
CASSQEGIQPQHF TGTGCCAGCAGCCAAGAAGGTATCCAGCCCCAGCATTTT TRBJ1-5 TRBV3-1 few NA
CSARGQTYEQYF TGCAGTGCTAGAGGGCAGACCTACGAGCAGTACTTC TRBJ2-7 TRBV20-1 many NA
CSAYSGTDQYEQYF TGCAGCGCCTACTCCGGGACAGATCAATACGAGCAGTACTTC TRBJ2-7 TRBV29-1 many TRBD1
CAINKQGDGTEAFF TGTGCCATCAACAAACAGGGGGATGGCACTGAAGCTTTCTTT TRBJ1-1 TRBV10-3 NA TRBD1
CASSTSLAGRGYEQYF TGTGCCAGCAGCACTAGCCTCGCGGGGAGAGGCTACGAGCAGTACTTC TRBJ2-7 TRBV7-8 few NA
CASSLGTEQPQHF TGCGCCAGCAGCTTAGGGACGGAGCAGCCCCAGCATTTT TRBJ1-5 TRBV5-1 few NA
CASSPLQGRNTEAFF TGCGCCAGCAGCCCTCTACAGGGAAGGAACACTGAAGCTTTCTTT TRBJ1-1 TRBV5-1 NA NA
CASSWGQNTGELFF TGTGCCAGCAGCTGGGGACAGAACACCGGGGAGCTGTTTTTT TRBJ2-2 TRBV28 NA NA
CASSWGTYEQYF TGTGCCAGCAGCTGGGGCACCTACGAGCAGTACTTC TRBJ2-7 TRBV11-2 NA NA
CASSSETGGEQYF TGCGCCAGCAGCTCTGAGACAGGAGGGGAGCAGTACTTC TRBJ2-7 TRBV5-1 many NA
CASSEAFPGDSYNEQFF TGTGCCAGCAGTGAAGCCTTTCCGGGGGACTCCTACAATGAGCAGTTCTTC TRBJ2-1 TRBV2 NA NA
CASGYYRVRETQYF TGTGCCAGCGGCTACTACAGGGTTCGAGAGACCCAGTACTTC TRBJ2-5 TRBV2 NA NA
CASRNRDRLQETQYF TGTGCCAGCAGAAACAGGGACAGGCTACAAGAGACCCAGTACTTC TRBJ2-5 TRBV6-5 few TRBD1
CASSQVGGARDTQYF TGTGCCAGCAGCCAAGTTGGGGGCGCGAGAGATACGCAGTATTTT TRBJ2-3 TRBV4-2 few NA
CSVGGDEQYF TGCAGCGTGGGAGGGGACGAGCAGTACTTC TRBJ2-7 TRBV29-1 NA TRBD2
CASSPDRGTDTQYF TGTGCCAGCTCACCTGACAGGGGGACAGATACGCAGTATTTT TRBJ2-3 TRBV18 many TRBD1
CASSQERHSSAGSTDTQYF TGCGCCAGCAGCCAAGAAAGGCATTCGTCAGCGGGGAGCACAGATACGCAGTATTTT TRBJ2-3 TRBV4-3 many TRBD2
CASSLHGQGLGEQYF TGTGCCAGCAGCTTACATGGACAGGGGTTAGGAGAGCAGTACTTC TRBJ2-7 TRBV7-2 many TRBD1
CASTLADTYEQYF TGTGCCAGCACGCTAGCGGACACCTACGAGCAGTACTTC TRBJ2-7 TRBV6-2/TRBV6-3 medium-sized TRBD2
CASSVQDGSYNEQFF TGTGCCAGCAGCGTCCAGGACGGATCCTACAATGAGCAGTTCTTC TRBJ2-1 TRBV9 NA NA
CASSSIDRGTINEQFF TGCGCCAGCAGCTCTATCGACAGGGGGACAATCAATGAGCAGTTCTTC TRBJ2-1 TRBV5-1 many TRBD1
CASTYTRTDTQYF TGTGCCAGCACCTACACAAGGACAGATACGCAGTATTTT TRBJ2-3 TRBV6-2/TRBV6-3 NA NA
CSTLGEGGETDTQYF TGCAGCACGCTTGGGGAGGGCGGAGAGACAGATACGCAGTATTTT TRBJ2-3 TRBV29-1 many TRBD2
CASSLDRGGGTGELFF TGTGCCAGCAGTTTAGACCGGGGGGGCGGCACCGGGGAGCTGTTTTTT TRBJ2-2 TRBV12-3/TRBV12-4 few TRBD2
CASSVTGTQETQYF TGTGCCAGCAGCGTGACAGGGACCCAAGAGACCCAGTACTTC TRBJ2-5 TRBV7-6 few TRBD1
CASSPWTGGAGGANVLTF TGTGCCAGCAGTCCCTGGACAGGGGGCGCCGGTGGGGCCAACGTCCTGACTTTC TRBJ2-6 TRBV12-3/TRBV12-4 many TRBD1
CSTGGNYGYTF TGCAGCACAGGGGGAAACTATGGCTACACCTTC TRBJ1-2 TRBV29-1 NA TRBD1
CSVKRETLDSYNEQFF TGCAGCGTTAAGCGGGAGACCCTTGACTCCTACAATGAGCAGTTCTTC TRBJ2-1 TRBV29-1 NA TRBD2
CASSLLAGGEAEAFF TGTGCCAGCAGTCTCTTGGCAGGGGGAGAGGCTGAAGCTTTCTTT TRBJ1-1 TRBV12-3/TRBV12-4 few TRBD1